Each of the 10 T cell receptor beta chains below was sequenced from the same sample in a study of spatial heterogeneity in lung cancer. Time point: sample taken at primary tumor resection. Whole RNA, which was extracted from tumor, nontumor lung tissue or frozen PBMC, was sequenced without any cell sorting. MiXCR, run by TCRdb on the 5' RACE reads, gives a single entry per CDR3 protein. Here the sample spans 55,000 to 75,000 distinct CDR3 sequences, 7.5% to 9% being singletons. The sequenced sample was PBMCs, obtained at surgery. Every receptor here comes from a female donor with early-stage non-small cell lung cancer.

The V and J genes are TRBV9 and TRBJ1-1; D is unclear. Germline V lookup: CDR1 SGDLS, CDR2 YYNGEE. The CDR3 loop spans 14 amino acids. V lost 0 bases and J 6 bases, leaving 12 bases between the germline ends. The CDR3 region has the DNA TGTGCCAGCAGCGTAGACATCTCCCGGTCTGAAGCTTTCTTT. Translated, it gives CASSVDISRSEAFF.

V usage is TRBV27 and J usage is TRBJ2-1; 10 bases agree with TRBD2. Germline CDR1 MNHEY, CDR2 SMNVEV (reference sequence). V gave up 3 bases and J gave up 2 bases; unmatched junction bases: 7. This CDR3 is 17 amino acids long. The chain's CDR3 is CASSLGAAGGPYNEQFF. The DNA for the CDR3 is TGTGCCAGCAGTTTGGGGGCAGCGGGGGGGCCCTACAATGAGCAGTTCTTC.

This clonotype was detected a few times. V is TRBV20-1 and J is TRBJ2-3, with D possibly matching TRBD2 (6 bases). The CDR3 consists of 15 residues. Germline CDR1 DFQATT, CDR2 SNEGSKA (reference sequence). With 2 bases removed from V and 3 bases from J, the gap between germline ends came to 15 bases. CDR3 loop: CSARQEGRGTDTQYF. CDR3 sequence (DNA): TGCAGTGCTAGACAGGAGGGCCGAGGGACAGATACGCAGTATTTT.

This clonotype was counted a few times. The genes are TRBV20-1 and TRBJ1-5, with 10 bases that match TRBD1. Germline lookup yields CDR1 DFQATT and CDR2 SNEGSKA (reference sequence). The CDR3 runs to 14 residues. The ends lost 5 bases at V and 6 bases at J; junction bases unmatched: 7. The CDR3 DNA sequence: TGCAGTGCTCGGACAGGGGGTGAATTTCAGCCCCAGCATTTT. Encoded protein: CSARTGGEFQPQHF.

This clonotype was seen repeatedly, ten times or more. The rearrangement uses TRBV7-9 and TRBJ1-3, with a tentative D call TRBD1 (6 bases). The CDR3 contains 14 residues. Germline CDR1 and CDR2: SEHNR and FQNEAQ (reference sequence). V gave up 3 bases and J gave up 1 base, with 7 bases separating them. Here the CDR3 DNA reads TGTGCCAGCAGCTTGGGACAATCTGGAAACACCATATATTTT. This encodes CASSLGQSGNTIYF.

This clonotype was counted ten times or more. This chain links TRBV19 with TRBJ2-4; 9 bases line up with TRBD2. The CDR3 sequence is 18 residues long. After removal of 4 bases from V and 0 bases from J, the junction contained 10 bases not matched to a gene. Germline V gene lookup returns CDR1 LNHDA and CDR2 SQIVND (reference sequence). The CDR3 protein is CASSTSGTNLLAKNIQYF. The CDR3, as DNA: TGTGCCAGTAGTACTAGCGGGACAAACCTCCTAGCCAAAAACATTCAGTACTTC.

This clonotype was detected a few times. The chain combines TRBV5-5 with TRBJ2-7, with 9 bases fitting TRBD1. The germline V gene encodes CDR1 SGHKS and CDR2 YYEKEE (reference sequence). The CDR3 contains 15 residues. V lost 0 bases and J lost 1; bases outside the gene matches: 2. The CDR3, as DNA: TGTGCCAGCAGCTTGGGACAGGGGGGTTCCTACGAGCAGTACTTC. The encoded protein is CASSLGQGGSYEQYF. Complete variable domain (other parts from reference TRBV5-5 and TRBJ2-7): DAGVTQSPTHLIKTRGQQVTLRCSPISGHKSVSWYQQVLGQGPQFIFQYYEKEERGRGNFPDRFSARQFPNYSSELNVNALLLGDSALYLCASSLGQGGSYEQYFGPGTRLTVT.

Ten or more counts support this clonotype. V is TRBV12-3 or TRBV12-4 and J is TRBJ2-3, with 15 nucleotides matching TRBD2. The CDR3 consists of 17 residues. V lost 5 bases, J lost 3 bases, and 6 bases stayed unmatched. In nucleotides, the CDR3 is TGTGCCAGCAGTCCTGGACTAGCGGGAGGGCCGACAGATACGCAGTATTTT. Its protein is CASSPGLAGGPTDTQYF.

V and J are TRBV29-1 and TRBJ2-1, with TRBD1 identical over 7 bases. Per germline, CDR1 SQVTM and CDR2 ANQGSEA. The V gene end was trimmed by 0 bases and the J gene end by 4 bases; junction bases not matched to a gene: 3. The CDR3 extends over 14 amino acids. The CDR3 bases are TGCAGCGTTGAAGAAGGGGGCGGGTACAATGAGCAGTTCTTC. Residues: CSVEEGGGYNEQFF.

The chain carries TRBV5-5 and TRBJ2-2; 9 bases map to TRBD2. CDR1 is SGHKS, CDR2 YYEKEE, per germline (reference sequence). The CDR3 contains 15 residues. V was pared by 1 base and J by 4 bases, with 2 bases of the junction left unmatched. This chain's CDR3 is CASSLSAGGTGELFF. The CDR3 bases are TGTGCCAGCAGCTTGTCAGCGGGGGGCACCGGGGAGCTGTTTTTT.